This T cell receptor (beta chain) was documented in a study of blood T cell repertoires in COVID-19. The CDR3 runs 15 residues. V dropped 7 bases and J dropped 4 bases, with 19 bases sitting between them. From germline, CDR1 is MNHEY and CDR2 SVGAGI. Measured with immunoSEQ multiplex PCR; TCRdb has only the in-frame clones, and not every one. The table shows 200,000 to 250,000 clones, with 82% occurring only once. The sequenced sample was PBMCs or T cells enriched from blood (not recorded which). The receptor was isolated from an older woman who had recovered from COVID-19. The V gene is TRBV6-5, the J gene TRBJ1-2, with D maybe TRBD1 (6 bases). CDR3 sequence reads: CASTISAGVPYGYTF. The CDR3 region has the DNA TGTGCCAGCACCATATCGGCAGGGGTCCCCTATGGCTACACCTTC.